These T cell receptor beta chains were read from a single sample in a study of control samples from healthy donors and cancer patients. Sequencing used immunoSEQ multiplex PCR; TCRdb keeps in-frame clones, though not all of them. Among about 130,000 clones listed, roughly 92% were seen once. Sequenced material: PBMCs. The receptors shown here come from an older man with head and neck cancer. The CDR3 runs from the conserved cysteine through the conserved F or W. Fields, in order: clone size, V gene, J gene, D gene, CDR3 DNA, CDR3 protein. A D gene is named only where the DNA matches it firmly. The size field is filled for only some rows; it gives once, few, many or a size class.

size: .
V: TRBV10-3
J: TRBJ1-2
D: TRBD1
DNA: TGTGCCTCCAACGGGCAGGGACAGAACTATGGCTACACCTTC
CDR3: CASNGQGQNYGYTF

size: .
V: TRBV3-1/TRBV3-2
J: TRBJ2-3
D: TRBD2
DNA: TGTGCCAGCAGCCAATATATTAGCGGGGGGGCCCAAGATACGCAGTATTTT
CDR3: CASSQYISGGAQDTQYF

size: .
V: TRBV6-5
J: TRBJ2-7
D: TRBD1
DNA: TGTGCCAGCAACAGGGGTCCTCAATACGAGCAGTACTTC
CDR3: CASNRGPQYEQYF

size: once
V: TRBV7-9
J: TRBJ2-3
D: .
DNA: TGTGCCAGCAGCTTTAGGGACGACACAGATACGCAGTATTTT
CDR3: CASSFRDDTDTQYF

size: .
V: TRBV7-2
J: TRBJ1-1
D: .
DNA: TGTGCCAGCAGCGGCCGGACAAAACGGGAAGAAGCTTTCTTT
CDR3: CASSGRTKREEAFF

size: once
V: TRBV19
J: TRBJ1-5
D: .
DNA: TGTGCCAGTAGTGGAGAGGGCAGCTTTAGCAATCAGCCCCAGCATTTT
CDR3: CASSGEGSFSNQPQHF

size: .
V: TRBV24-1
J: TRBJ1-2
D: .
DNA: TGTGCCACTACTTACCCCCCCGTCGAGAGCTATGGCTACACCTTC
CDR3: CATTYPPVESYGYTF

size: .
V: TRBV19
J: TRBJ2-2
D: .
DNA: TGTGCCAGTAGGGACCGAGGGATATACACCGGGGAGCTGTTTTTT
CDR3: CASRDRGIYTGELFF

size: .
V: TRBV23-1
J: TRBJ1-6
D: TRBD1
DNA: TGCGCCAGCAGTCAATCGGACAGGGCCCTCTCCCCCTCCTATAATTCACCCCTCCACTTT
CDR3: CASSQSDRALSPSYNSPLHF

size: .
V: TRBV7-9
J: TRBJ2-3
D: .
DNA: TGTGCCAGCAGCTTTCGCACAGATACGCAGTATTTT
CDR3: CASSFRTDTQYF